The T cell receptor (beta chain) under discussion was sequenced for a study of T-cell memory formation after mild COVID-19. TCRdb re-analysed the 5' RACE reads in MiXCR, keeping a single row per CDR3 protein. The data hold under 300,000 distinct CDR3 sequences, with approximately 8.4% observed a single time. CDR3 length: 15 amino acids. Trimming cost V 2 bases and J 5 bases; bases outside gene matches: 6. The V gene's germline CDR1 is SGHTA and CDR2 FQGNSA. The chain has TRBV7-2 and TRBJ2-3; 8 bases are a match to TRBD1. The sequence derives from a young man who had mild COVID-19 (a few samples of this study predate the infection). Cell type and time point are not known. The sequencing input was PBMCs or a T cell subset sorted from them (not recorded which). CDR3 sequence reads: CASSLLDRAGDTQYF. The CDR3 nucleotides read TGTGCCAGCAGCTTACTGGACAGGGCTGGAGATACGCAGTATTTT.